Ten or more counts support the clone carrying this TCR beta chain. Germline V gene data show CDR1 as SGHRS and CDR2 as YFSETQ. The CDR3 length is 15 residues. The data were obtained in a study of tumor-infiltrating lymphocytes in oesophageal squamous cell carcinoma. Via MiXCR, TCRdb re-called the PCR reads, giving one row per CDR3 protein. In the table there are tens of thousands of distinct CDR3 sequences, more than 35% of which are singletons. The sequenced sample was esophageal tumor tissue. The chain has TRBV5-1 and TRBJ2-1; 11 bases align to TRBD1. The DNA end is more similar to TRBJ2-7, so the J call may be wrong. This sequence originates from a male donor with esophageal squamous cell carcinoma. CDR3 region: CASSPWGQGGDEQYF. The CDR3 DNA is TGCGCCAGCAGCCCCTGGGGACAGGGGGGGGACGAGCAGTACTTC.